Reported below is one T cell receptor (beta chain). A much larger clonotype is one base distant, so this may be a read error. Each CDR3 protein is one row after TCRdb ran MiXCR on the PCR reads. The data show approximately 60,000 distinct CDR3 sequences, with 15% to 20% seen just once and more than 1.2% held by the top ten. The data belong to a study of molecular identifiers for immune sequencing clone quantification. The authors sorted naive CD8 T cells as CD8+CD4-CCR7+CD45RA+. This CDR3 is 16 amino acids long. V shed 5 bases and J shed 2 bases, with 19 bases lying between them. The clonotype originates from a human donor in good health. Some libraries in this study had Jurkat cell RNA spiked in. The rearrangement joins TRBV12-3 or TRBV12-4 to TRBJ2-7; no reliable D call. Sequencing was done on a sample of naive CD8+ T cells from blood, with Jurkat cell RNA spiked in. Subset described: FACS-sorted CD8+CD4-CCR7+CD45RA+ naive T cells. CDR3 sequence reads: CASSGEVVGLPYEQYF. CDR3 DNA sequence: TGTGCCAGCAGTGGAGAAGTCGTAGGATTACCCTACGAGCAGTACTTC.